The clone carrying this TCR beta chain was counted at least ten times. No antigen is known for it. The sample originates from a study of T cells in Graves' hyperthyroidism and ophthalmopathy. About the study: Blood was drawn when the patient was first diagnosed and still untreated.

Findings of the study overall: Ophthalmopathy got predicted by the model a median about 6.5 months before its onset. A model using 13 V-J features told ophthalmopathy apart from stable hyperthyroidism.

This CDR3 is built from 13 residues. The ends were cut back, 0 bases at V and 2 bases at J, with 5 bases in the middle. The germline CDR1 and CDR2 sequences are SGHRS and YFSETQ. TCR beta CDR3 region amplification was performed from RNA transcripts. First-round RT-PCR of the TCR CDR3 relied on the HTBI primer set. TCRdb re-analysed the multiplex PCR reads in MiXCR, keeping a single row per CDR3 protein. The sample contains hundreds of thousands of distinct CDR3 sequences, more than 15% of which appear only once. Sequencing was done on a sample of blood. This receptor was identified in a woman aged 40 to 49 with Graves' ophthalmopathy. The chain links TRBV5-1 to TRBJ1-2; D not certain. The CDR3 coding sequence is TGCGCCAGCAGCTTGGAAGGGAACTATGGCTACACCTTC. It encodes CASSLEGNYGYTF.